These T cell receptor beta chains were read from a single sample in a study of T cell repertoires in cytomegalovirus infection. MiXCR was run by TCRdb on the reads, yielding one entry per CDR3 protein. The table has over 150,000 distinct CDR3 sequences, about an eighth seen once; the top ten hold roughly 30%. Sequencing was performed on PBMCs. Receptors originate from a human donor in good health (CMV status not recorded). Some clones in this sample may be carry-over from other donors' samples. Each CDR3 is given with its conserved first and last residue. D genes are given only for firm matches. A row's size may be missing; if present it is once, few, many or a size class.

len	v_gene	j_gene	d_gene	abundance	CDR3nt	CDR3aa
13	TRBV6-2/TRBV6-3	TRBJ2-7	-	-	TGTGCCAGCAGACCCAGGGGCACCTACGAGCAGTACTTC	CASRPRGTYEQYF
19	TRBV4-1	TRBJ2-2	TRBD1	-	TGCGCCAGCAGCCAAGTTCTCGGGACAGGGAACGCGAACACCGGGGAGCTGTTTTTT	CASSQVLGTGNANTGELFF
16	TRBV4-1	TRBJ1-5	-	many	TGCGCCAGCAGCGCAAGTCTGGGTAGAGCCAATCAGCCCCAGCATTTT	CASSASLGRANQPQHF
12	TRBV6-5	TRBJ2-7	-	-	TGTGCCAGCAGTCGCCTGGGTGCCGAGCAGTACTTC	CASSRLGAEQYF
13	TRBV6-2/TRBV6-3	TRBJ2-7	-	many	TGTGCCAGCAGTACTCAGGTACCCTACGAGCAGTACTTC	CASSTQVPYEQYF
15	TRBV20-1	TRBJ1-3	TRBD1	few	TGCAGTGCTAGAGGCCCCGGACAGGTCGGAAACACCATATATTTT	CSARGPGQVGNTIYF
15	TRBV20-1	TRBJ1-6	-	-	TGCAGTGCTAGAGATGTCGGGACTCATAATTCACCCCTCCACTTT	CSARDVGTHNSPLHF
15	TRBV29-1	TRBJ2-1	-	few	TGCAGCGTTGAAGCCTCCCGGGGGAGCGTCAATGAGCAGTTCTTC	CSVEASRGSVNEQFF
16	TRBV3-1	TRBJ2-5	-	-	TGTGCCAGCAGCCAAGACCCCGGGACCTACCAAGAGACCCAGTACTTC	CASSQDPGTYQETQYF
17	TRBV7-3	TRBJ2-3	-	many	TGTGCCAGCAGCCCCTATGATGGAGCGGACGGTCTCTTTCGCAAGTATTTT	CASSPYDGADGLFRKYF
16	TRBV6-5	TRBJ1-1	-	-	TGTGCCAGCAGATCCCCCGCCGGGGCGACGAACACTGAAGCTTTCTTT	CASRSPAGATNTEAFF
15	TRBV2	TRBJ2-2	TRBD1	many	TGTGCCAGCAGCGCAAGGGGGCTGTTCACCGGGGAGCTGTTTTTT	CASSARGLFTGELFF
12	TRBV12-5	TRBJ1-1	-	few	TGTGCTAGTGGTTTGGTACCCGGCGAAGCTTTCTTT	CASGLVPGEAFF
15	TRBV25-1	TRBJ2-7	TRBD2	many	TGTGCCAGCAGCCCCACCTTCGGACTAGCGAACGAGCAGTACTTC	CASSPTFGLANEQYF
16	TRBV7-2	TRBJ2-6	-	many	TGTGCCAGCAGCTTTTCTACAGGGTCCGGGGCCAACGTCCTGACTTTC	CASSFSTGSGANVLTF
15	TRBV7-2	TRBJ1-5	-	-	TGTGCCAGCAGCTTATTAGGACAGCAAGTCCAGCCCCAGCATTTT	CASSLLGQQVQPQHF
13	TRBV19	TRBJ2-7	-	-	TGTGCCAGTAGTATCCCCAAATCCTACGAGCAGTACTTC	CASSIPKSYEQYF
14	TRBV7-2	TRBJ2-2	-	many	TGTGCCAGCAGCCGGGACATCTACACCGGGGAGCTGTTTTTT	CASSRDIYTGELFF
13	TRBV18	TRBJ1-2	TRBD1	few	TGTGCCAGCTCACCCGGACAGGACTATGGCTACACCTTC	CASSPGQDYGYTF
16	TRBV12-3/TRBV12-4	TRBJ2-2	TRBD2	many	TGTGCCAGCAGTTTCTCGACTAGCGGACTCACCGGGGAGCTGTTTTTT	CASSFSTSGLTGELFF
12	TRBV2	TRBJ1-2	TRBD1	many	TGTGCCAGCAGTGGGACAGGGGCCGATCTCACCTTC	CASSGTGADLTF
11	TRBV20-1	TRBJ1-1	-	-	TGCAGTGCCACAGGATTCCCTGAAGCTTTCTTT	CSATGFPEAFF
15	TRBV4-1	TRBJ2-7	TRBD2	many	TGCGCCAGCAGCCGAACGACTAGCGGGAACTACGAGCAGTACTTC	CASSRTTSGNYEQYF
16	TRBV5-1	TRBJ2-7	TRBD1	-	TGCGCCAGCAGCTTGGGGCCCCGGACAGGACTTTACGAGCAGTACTTC	CASSLGPRTGLYEQYF
16	TRBV7-2	TRBJ2-7	TRBD1	many	TGTGCCAGCAGCCCGTTGAAAGAAACAGGGGGCTACGAGCAGTACTTC	CASSPLKETGGYEQYF
17	TRBV7-2	TRBJ2-1	TRBD1	many	TGTGCCAGCAGACATTCAGGTCCCGGGACAGGTTACAATGAGCAGTTCTTC	CASRHSGPGTGYNEQFF
14	TRBV7-8	TRBJ1-1	-	many	TGTGCCAGCAGCCTCGGGGGAGCGGGGCCTGAAGCTTTCTTT	CASSLGGAGPEAFF
15	TRBV7-3	TRBJ1-5	-	many	TGTGCCAGCAGTTACGTCGGTGATAGCAATCAGCCCCAGCATTTT	CASSYVGDSNQPQHF
15	TRBV29-1	TRBJ2-2	TRBD1	many	TGCAGCGTCAAAGACAGGGTTTCGAACACCGGGGAGCTGTTTTTT	CSVKDRVSNTGELFF
15	TRBV5-1	TRBJ1-1	TRBD1	few	TGCGCCAGCAGCTTGTTACAGGGGCGGGACACTGAAGCTTTCTTT	CASSLLQGRDTEAFF
15	TRBV28	TRBJ1-2	TRBD1	-	TGTGCCAGCAGTTTACAGGGGGCGCAGAACTATGGCTACACCTTC	CASSLQGAQNYGYTF
15	TRBV10-3	TRBJ1-5	-	many	TGTGCCACTCGAGGAGGGGCCGGGAGCAATCAGCCCCAGCATTTT	CATRGGAGSNQPQHF
10	TRBV29-1	TRBJ2-5	-	-	TGCAGCGTTGGGGCGCTGACCCAGTACTTC	CSVGALTQYF
17	TRBV11-1	TRBJ2-3	TRBD2	many	TGTGCCAGCAGCTTAAAGGCGGGGGGCCTCCTCACAGATACGCAGTATTTT	CASSLKAGGLLTDTQYF
12	TRBV18	TRBJ1-2	-	-	TGTGCCAGCTCACACGGCGCGGGGGGCTACACCTTC	CASSHGAGGYTF
17	TRBV6-5	TRBJ2-3	TRBD2	many	TGTGCCAGCGCCCTAAAAGGGAGGGCCGGAAGCACAGATACGCAGTATTTT	CASALKGRAGSTDTQYF
14	TRBV7-9	TRBJ2-1	TRBD2	many	TGTGCCAGCAGCTCCCCGGGACTAGACAATGAGCAGTTCTTC	CASSSPGLDNEQFF
15	TRBV7-3	TRBJ1-6	-	-	TGTGCCAGCAGCTCCGGGGGGGGGGACAATTCACCCCTCCACTTT	CASSSGGGDNSPLHF
13	TRBV7-3	TRBJ1-2	-	many	TGTGCCAGCAGCGAGACAGCGAACTATGGCTACACCTTC	CASSETANYGYTF
12	TRBV7-8	TRBJ2-3	-	many	TGTGCCAGCAGCCCCCCCACAGATACGCAGTATTTT	CASSPPTDTQYF
15	TRBV20-1	TRBJ1-5	TRBD1	once	TGCAGTGCTAGGGACTCCGGGACAGGGTTTCAGCCCCAGCATTTT	CSARDSGTGFQPQHF
16	TRBV19	TRBJ2-2	-	many	TGTGCCAGTAGTATACCCCAGGGTACCTGGACCGGGGAGCTGTTTTTT	CASSIPQGTWTGELFF
17	TRBV9	TRBJ2-3	TRBD2	-	TGTGCCAGCAGCGTAGGTGGAGCGGGAGGGCCTGCAGATACGCAGTATTTT	CASSVGGAGGPADTQYF
21	TRBV18	TRBJ1-3	-	-	TGTGCCAGCTCACCACGCCGGGCCCCCTATTCAATCTCTGGAATTGGAAACACCATATATTTT	CASSPRRAPYSISGIGNTIYF
13	TRBV28	TRBJ2-7	-	many	TGTGCCAGCAGTCGGGGGCTCTCCTACGAGCAGTACTTC	CASSRGLSYEQYF
18	TRBV29-1	TRBJ1-2	TRBD1	few	TGCAGCGTTGAGGGGACAGGGGGTCCGATTCAAGCTAACTATGGCTACACCTTC	CSVEGTGGPIQANYGYTF
13	TRBV29-1	TRBJ2-3	TRBD2	few	TGCAGCGGTAGCGGGAGGCAGGCAGATACGCAGTATTTT	CSGSGRQADTQYF